This T cell receptor beta chain stems from a study of T cell clonality in common variable immunodeficiency (dated by TCRdb to between 2014 and 2017). Equivalent amounts of genomic DNA from CVID and control samples were used as sequencing input. For every sample, a 60 bp segment covering the rearranged TCRbeta CDR3 region was amplified and then sequenced. TCRbeta amplification used the immunoSEQ assay, a bias-corrected multiplex PCR with high-throughput sequencing. From the authors' description of their analysis: Every unique nucleotide sequence was considered a clone and was annotated with V, D and J genes, copy number and frequency. Sequences were labeled productive if in frame, and non-productive if out of frame or containing stop codons. Clonality was calculated from Shannon's entropy as previously described. The predicted amino acid sequences of productive clones were used to derive the mean CDR3 Kyte-Doolittle hydropathy. Scaled V gene usage was hierarchically clustered using Manhattan distance and complete linkage with the R hclust function. To assess clone sharing by CDR3 amino acid sequence, 12 repertoires per group were resampled over 100 rounds. Repertoires were searched for 70 published EBV-specific and 245 published CMV-specific TCRbeta sequences. Analysis left out a couple of CVID samples that produced under 10,000 sequences, so 35 to 50 CVID repertoires remained. The clones in this table, taken by TCRdb from immuneACCESS, are in-frame only. Not every clone is retained; where verified, under half of the shortfall comes from an unresolved V gene, and the cause of the rest is unknown. The V and J calls and clone size come from that table; D and trimming were worked out from the DNA. The table gives about 66,000 clones for this sample, with none occurring only once. 1.6% of the sample rests with the top ten.

The cysteine opens and the phenylalanine closes a CDR3 of 14 amino acids. Part of the CDR3 DNA is given, 33 bases translated from base 1. V was cut back by 2 bases and J by 4 bases, leaving a gap of 9 bases between them. The germline V gene specifies MNHEY as CDR1 and SVGEGT as CDR2. Both CVID patients and healthy controls were predominantly of Caucasian heritage. Heparinized peripheral whole blood samples of about 5 to 8 ml were collected from each donor. Genomic DNA from adults with common variable immune deficiency (CVID) and from healthy adult controls was used to sequence TCRbeta CDR3 repertoires. The control group comprised approximately 22 healthy adult volunteers, roughly 12 female and 10 male, aged about 20 to 70 years with a mean age of approximately 30. To isolate peripheral blood mononuclear cells, diluted blood was subjected to density centrifugation over Hypaque 1077 or Ficoll-Paque. Unsorted mononuclear cells served as the source of genomic DNA, which was extracted either by Qiagen column purification or by a centrifugation-based method.

This clone was recorded at least ten times. The antigen it recognizes is unknown. Coverage ceases 3 residues before the CDR3 finishes, and the germline J gene fills in the end. The paper's findings and limits, for the study overall: Even though DNA input was equal, the average per sample came to 75,000 to 95,000 unique sequences for controls compared with roughly 30,000 for CVID samples. Differences among patients in the CVID cohort limited the correlations between repertoire features and clinical complications. Fewer deletions and N-nucleotide insertions were reportedly observed in CVID TCRbeta sequences, and highly modified clones with 13 or more V deletions were reportedly absent from CVID TCRbeta sequences. Compared with healthy controls, CVID subjects showed increased TCRbeta clonality (t-test p = 0.018), a feature most characteristic of about a third of subjects. According to the authors, figuring out what caused the increased clonality in CVID would require sequencing the repertoires of T cell subpopulations. CVID subjects shared fewer TCRbeta clones with each other than healthy controls did (p < 0.0001).

In this chain, TRBV6-2 or TRBV6-3 is recombined with TRBJ2-1, with a weak D call of TRBD1 (5 bases match). Material: peripheral blood mononuclear cells. The sequence was obtained from a person aged 18 to 75 in good health. The sequenced part of the CDR3 DNA is TGTGCCAGCAGTTACCAGGGTGGGTACAATGAG. The resulting protein is CASSYQGGYNE. The whole CDR3 is CASSYQGGYNEQFF.